Presented here are 21 T cell receptor beta chains from one specimen sequenced in a study of identical twins. TCRdb fed the 5' RACE reads into MiXCR, producing one record per CDR3 protein. Among around 240,000 distinct CDR3 sequences listed, about 7% were seen once. Separately, the same data were catalogued under a study of yellow fever vaccine responses in identical twins.

Source material: memory (CD45RO+) T cells sorted from blood. The origin of the receptors is a young woman in good health.

This clonotype has ten or more counts. CDR3 sequence (DNA): TGCGCCAGCAGCTTGGTCTCTAGCGGGAGTCCCGGGGAGCTGTTTTTT. As protein: CASSLVSSGSPGELFF. The rearrangement joins TRBV5-1 to TRBJ2-2; the match to TRBD2 covers 10 bases. The CDR3 spans 16 residues. V shed 0 bases and J 6 bases; nucleotides not matched to a gene: 5. Germline CDR1 reads SGHRS; CDR2 reads YFSETQ. The full variable domain, in which reference TRBV5-1 and TRBJ2-2 provide the parts outside the CDR3, is KAGVTQTPRYLIKTRGQQVTLSCSPISGHRSVSWYQQTPGQGLQFLFEYFSETQRNKGNFPGRFSGRQFSNSRSEMNVSTLELGDSALYLCASSLVSSGSPGELFFGEGSRLTVL.

This clonotype has at least ten counts. The chain couples TRBV5-1 to TRBJ2-1; D is unresolved. This CDR3 spans 12 amino acids. Trimming cost V 2 bases and J 9 bases, with 9 bases left between them. Germline lookup yields CDR1 SGHRS and CDR2 YFSETQ. CDR3 DNA: TGCGCCAGCAGCTTTGAGTTAAGTGAGCAGTTCTTC. Its protein product is CASSFELSEQFF.

The rearrangement links TRBV6-1 to TRBJ1-1; D is unclear. Between the trimmed V and J ends, which lost 10 bases and 8 bases, there was a span of 29 bases. CDR1 MNHNS and CDR2 SASEGT come from the germline V gene. The CDR3 extends over 16 amino acids. This chain's CDR3 is CATSPLTSAAFREAFF. The CDR3 coding sequence is TGTGCCACCTCCCCCTTAACGTCTGCGGCCTTTAGGGAAGCTTTCTTT.

The V and J genes are TRBV20-1 and TRBJ2-5; D unresolved. Germline V CDR1 and CDR2: DFQATT, SNEGSKA (reference sequence). The CDR3 contains 13 residues. Trimming removed 5 bases from V and 2 bases from J, with 12 bases in between. CDR3 bases: TGCAGTGCTCAACTAAACTGGCAAGAGACCCAGTACTTC. Amino acids: CSAQLNWQETQYF.

This clonotype was recorded many times. The chain has TRBV5-1 and TRBJ2-2; maybe TRBD2 (6 bases). Trimming removed 4 bases from V and 6 bases from J, with 13 bases in between. In germline, CDR1 is SGHRS, CDR2 YFSETQ. This CDR3 comprises 14 residues. The CDR3 loop is CASSPFRESGELFF. CDR3 nucleotide sequence: TGCGCCAGCAGCCCGTTCCGGGAGTCCGGGGAGCTGTTTTTT. Together with reference TRBV5-1 and TRBJ2-2, the CDR3 gives the full variable domain: KAGVTQTPRYLIKTRGQQVTLSCSPISGHRSVSWYQQTPGQGLQFLFEYFSETQRNKGNFPGRFSGRQFSNSRSEMNVSTLELGDSALYLCASSPFRESGELFFGEGSRLTVL.

This clonotype was counted many times. The chain joins TRBV6-5 to TRBJ2-7, with D unresolved. The CDR3 is 15 residues long. Trimming pared 0 bases from V and 6 bases from J, leaving 15 bases between. Germline V lookup: CDR1 MNHEY, CDR2 SVGAGI. Here the CDR3 reads CASSYSAEFSSEQYF. For the CDR3, the DNA is TGTGCCAGCAGTTACTCGGCCGAATTCAGCTCCGAGCAGTACTTC.

The chain links TRBV6-2 or TRBV6-3 to TRBJ2-2; D not certain. This CDR3 is built from 13 residues. CDR1 is MNHEY and CDR2 is SVGEGT in the germline V gene. V lost 2 bases to trimming and J lost 3 bases, with 4 bases between them. CDR3 amino acids: CASSYGDTGELFF. CDR3 in DNA: TGTGCCAGCAGTTACGGGGACACCGGGGAGCTGTTTTTT.

This clonotype was found a few times. This sequence joins TRBV4-1 and TRBJ2-3; 9 bases are shared with TRBD1. The CDR3 runs 17 residues. Losses at the gene ends were 2 bases for V and 0 bases for J; bases not matched to a gene: 6. Germline V gene sequence: CDR1 MGHRA, CDR2 YSYEKL. DNA for the CDR3: TGCGCCAGCAGCCAAACTGGGACAGGGAGTAGCACAGATACGCAGTATTTT. Its translation is CASSQTGTGSSTDTQYF.

This clonotype came up many times. The chain is built from TRBV5-5 and TRBJ2-7; 7 bases map to TRBD1. CDR1 is SGHKS, CDR2 YYEKEE, per germline (reference sequence). The CDR3 is made up of 15 amino acids. The V gene end was trimmed by 2 bases and the J gene end by 6 bases; junction bases not matched to a gene: 11. CDR3 region: CASSLAGTDSSEQYV. CDR3 DNA: TGTGCCAGCAGCTTAGCCGGGACAGACAGCTCCGAGCAGTACGTC.

As regards this clonotype: One end of the junction does not line up with germline, which may come from a read error. V and J are TRBV7-9 and TRBJ2-1, with a possible D match to TRBD2 (5 bases). The CDR3 covers 14 residues. The germline V gene has CDR1 SEHNR and CDR2 FQNEAQ (reference sequence). In DNA, the CDR3 is TGTGCCAGCTGCTTATTGGGAGCTGCCAATGAGCAGTTCTTC. This sequence encodes CASCLLGAANEQFF.

In its sample, this clonotype was seen a few times. J is TRBJ2-3 and V is TRBV18; 13 bases match TRBD2. After removal of 3 bases from V and 5 bases from J, the junction contained 5 bases not matched to a gene. This CDR3 spans 16 amino acids. CDR1 and CDR2 (germline): KGHSH, LQKENI. CDR3 bases: TGTGCCAGCTCACCCGAGACTAGCGGGGGGAAAGATACGCAGTATTTT. It is translated as CASSPETSGGKDTQYF.

The rearrangement links TRBV20-1 to TRBJ2-7, with unresolved D. V lost 3 bases to trimming and J lost 2 bases, with 5 bases between them. Per germline, CDR1 DFQATT and CDR2 SNEGSKA (reference sequence). There are 11 residues in the CDR3. CDR3 nucleotide sequence: TGCAGTGCTAGTCCCGCCTACGAGCAGTACGTC. Its translation is CSASPAYEQYV.

Only a few counts were recorded for this clonotype. V gene TRBV10-3 combines with J gene TRBJ2-3, with D tentatively TRBD2 (6 bases). The V end lost 6 bases, the J end lost 2 bases, and 15 bases lay between the germline ends. Per the germline V gene, CDR1 is ENHRY and CDR2 is SYGVKD. This CDR3 has 15 residues. The CDR3 nucleotides read TGTGCCATCAGACCTACCCCGGGAGCCACAGATACGCAGTATTTT. Its translation: CAIRPTPGATDTQYF.

This clonotype has a handful of counts. The CDR3 DNA sequence: TGCAGTGCTAGAGATGGGGGGCAACCGCGGGGCTCCTACGAGCAGTACTTC. Translated, it gives CSARDGGQPRGSYEQYF. This chain joins TRBV20-1 and TRBJ2-7, with D possibly being TRBD1 or TRBD2 (6 bases each). The CDR3 is 17 residues long. CDR1 is DFQATT, CDR2 SNEGSKA, per germline (reference sequence). The V end was cut by 0 bases, the J end by 0 bases, with 18 bases between.

This clonotype was picked up many times. This chain links TRBV12-3 or TRBV12-4 with TRBJ2-7, with D tentatively TRBD1 (6 bases). The CDR3 is 15 residues long. Trimming took off 7 bases at V and 3 bases at J, with 19 bases between the two ends. The chain's CDR3 is CASTSDRFFSYEQYV. CDR3 DNA: TGTGCCAGCACCTCGGACAGATTTTTTAGCTACGAGCAGTACGTC.

The sample holds a few counts of this clonotype. The chain couples TRBV6-5 to TRBJ2-5; maybe TRBD1 (5 bases). The CDR3 length is 14 residues. Germline lookup yields CDR1 MNHEY and CDR2 SVGAGI. Deletions cut 1 base from V and 3 bases from J, with 9 bases between. The CDR3 spells CASSYWQGKETQYF. The CDR3 region has the DNA TGTGCCAGCAGTTACTGGCAGGGTAAAGAGACCCAGTACTTC.

This clonotype was counted ten times or more. This chain joins TRBV4-1 and TRBJ2-5, with 7 bases fitting TRBD2. The ends lost 1 base at V and 0 bases at J; junction bases unmatched: 5. This CDR3 is 16 amino acids long. The germline CDR1 and CDR2 sequences are MGHRA and YSYEKL. The CDR3 reads CASSQASGDNQETQYF. The CDR3 DNA is TGCGCCAGCAGCCAAGCCAGCGGGGATAACCAAGAGACCCAGTACTTC.

This clonotype was seen many times. The chain has TRBV25-1 and TRBJ2-1; 8 nucleotides match TRBD1. The V gene end was trimmed by 6 bases and the J gene end by 2 bases; junction bases not matched to a gene: 0. The CDR3 is 13 residues long. Germline CDR1 MGHDK, CDR2 SYGVNS. The CDR3 region is CASRGQAYNEQFF. As DNA, the CDR3 is TGTGCCAGCAGGGGACAGGCCTACAATGAGCAGTTCTTC.

This clonotype was seen ten or more times. The chain couples TRBV10-3 to TRBJ2-5; 12 nucleotides line up with TRBD1. Germline loops: CDR1 ENHRY, CDR2 SYGVKD. V was clipped by 4 bases and J by 4 bases; unmatched bases: 1. CDR3 length equals 14 residues. The CDR3 loop reads CAISGDRGRETQYF. The CDR3 nucleotides are TGTGCCATCAGTGGGGACAGGGGGCGAGAGACCCAGTACTTC.

The chain links TRBV20-1 to TRBJ2-1, with 13 bases fitting TRBD2. The CDR3 consists of 13 residues. Germline CDR1 and CDR2: DFQATT and SNEGSKA (reference sequence). J lost 7 bases, V lost 6 bases, and 3 bases had no gene match. CDR3 sequence (DNA): TGCAGTGCCCAGGGACTAGCGGGGAATGAGCAGTTCTTC. It encodes CSAQGLAGNEQFF.

This clonotype was detected ten times or more. The chain employs TRBV11-3 and TRBJ1-1; tentatively, D is TRBD1 (5 bases). Germline V gene sequence: CDR1 SGHNT, CDR2 YENEEA. V lost 4 bases and J 1 base, leaving 10 bases between the germline ends. The CDR3 extends over 14 amino acids. This chain's CDR3 is CASSSPQGNTEAFF. In DNA form, the CDR3 reads TGTGCCAGCAGCTCCCCTCAGGGGAACACTGAAGCTTTCTTT.